The 25 T cell receptor beta chains listed next were all sequenced from one sample in a study of blood T cell repertoires in COVID-19. Data came from immunoSEQ multiplex PCR; TCRdb stores just in-frame clones and leaves some out. This table has 50,000 to 60,000 clones, nearly 85% appearing once. The sequenced material came from peripheral blood. Receptors were obtained from a man aged 35 to 55 with acute or convalescent COVID-19.

The CDR3 loop reads CASSVDRVTEAFF. DNA of the CDR3: TGCGCCAGCAGCGTAGACAGGGTCACTGAAGCTTTCTTT. The chain is built from TRBV5-1 and TRBJ1-1; 7 nucleotides agree with TRBD1. Trimming took 4 bases from V and 4 from J; bases not matched to a gene: 4. The CDR3 spans 13 residues. Germline V gives CDR1 SGHRS, CDR2 YFSETQ.

V gene TRBV11-2 combines with J gene TRBJ2-5; D unresolved. The CDR3 sequence is 12 residues long. Trimming stripped 3 bases from V and 5 bases from J, with 7 bases between. Germline V gene data show CDR1 as SGHAT and CDR2 as FQNNGV. The CDR3 reads CASSFVRETQYF. The CDR3 bases are TGTGCCAGCAGCTTTGTCCGTGAGACCCAGTACTTC.

This clone was counted once. The chain recombines TRBV27 with TRBJ1-2, with TRBD1 as a possible D gene (5 bases). Germline V gives CDR1 MNHEY, CDR2 SMNVEV (reference sequence). Trimming pared 2 bases from V and 4 bases from J, leaving 17 bases between. The CDR3 runs 16 residues. CDR3 coding DNA: TGTGCCAGCAGTTTAGGAACCATCGGGGGTCCCTATGGCTACACCTTC. It translates to CASSLGTIGGPYGYTF.

This chain joins TRBV29-1 and TRBJ2-5; tentatively, D is TRBD1 (5 bases). CDR1 and CDR2 from the germline V gene are SQVTM and ANQGSEA. The germline V and J ends were trimmed by 4 bases and 5 bases, with 14 bases remaining between them. This CDR3 spans 13 amino acids. The CDR3 nucleotides read TGCAGCGTTGGGGGCGTCAGCGCGGAGACCCAGTACTTC. Amino acids: CSVGGVSAETQYF.

J is TRBJ1-5 and V is TRBV18; D gene ambiguous. This CDR3 spans 14 amino acids. Trimming cost V 4 bases and J 0 bases, with 7 bases left between them. CDR1 and CDR2 from the germline V gene are KGHSH and LQKENI. CDR3 DNA: TGTGCCAGCTCACAAGCCTCTAGCAATCAGCCCCAGCATTTT. Its protein is CASSQASSNQPQHF.

The J gene is TRBJ2-4, the V gene TRBV30; D unclear. Germline CDR1 and CDR2: GTSNPN and SVGIG (reference sequence). With 5 bases removed from V and 0 bases from J, the gap between germline ends came to 8 bases. This CDR3 is 13 amino acids long. The CDR3 DNA reads TGTGCCTGGGGTGGAGTAGCCAAAAACATTCAGTACTTC. Its protein is CAWGGVAKNIQYF.

The chain employs TRBV5-1 and TRBJ2-2; TRBD1 matches at 9 bases. Germline V CDR1 and CDR2: SGHRS, YFSETQ. J lost 6 bases, V lost 4 bases, and 7 bases had no gene match. This CDR3 is built from 15 residues. The CDR3 spells CASSLRQGGSGELFF. The DNA of the CDR3 is TGCGCCAGCAGCCTTAGACAGGGGGGATCCGGGGAGCTGTTTTTT.

The J gene is TRBJ1-3, the V gene TRBV7-6; D gene uncertain. Germline-derived CDR1 and CDR2 are SGHVS and FNYEAQ. The V and J ends lost 1 base and 8 bases respectively, with 18 bases between them. CDR3 size: 16 residues. The CDR3, as DNA: TGTGCCAGCAGCTTAGAGGCGGGTATCGATATGGACACCATATATTTT. Its protein product is CASSLEAGIDMDTIYF.

This clone was seen a handful of times. V and J are TRBV5-5 and TRBJ2-3, with TRBD1 matching over 9 bases. Germline trimming cut 4 bases from V and 1 base from J; bases unmatched to any gene: 4. The germline V gene encodes CDR1 SGHKS and CDR2 YYEKEE (reference sequence). CDR3 length equals 15 residues. The CDR3 nucleotides read TGTGCCAGCAGCCGGGACAGGGCTGGCACAGATACGCAGTATTTT. Amino acid sequence: CASSRDRAGTDTQYF.

The chain has TRBV6-6 and TRBJ2-3, with D uncertain. V lost 2 bases and J 2 bases, leaving 14 bases between the germline ends. Germline CDR1 is MNHNY and CDR2 is SVGAGI (reference sequence). The CDR3 has 16 residues. As DNA, the CDR3 is TGTGCCAGCAGTTACACTCGTCCCAGGTCCACAGATACGCAGTATTTT. This gives the protein CASSYTRPRSTDTQYF.

The chain combines TRBV7-6 with TRBJ2-2; 9 bases line up with TRBD1. The CDR3 is 14 residues long. The germline V gene encodes CDR1 SGHVS and CDR2 FNYEAQ. Germline trimming cut 4 bases from V and 4 bases from J; bases unmatched to any gene: 1. CDR3 in DNA: TGTGCCAGCAGCTCGACAGGGGGCACCGGGGAGCTGTTTTTT. Protein: CASSSTGGTGELFF.

CDR3 nucleotide sequence: TGTGCCACATCCCCCCAAGCGGGTGAGCAGTTCTTC. Translated: CATSPQAGEQFF. The gene calls are TRBV11-2 and TRBJ2-1, with D possibly matching TRBD2 (6 bases). This CDR3 contains 12 residues. With 10 bases removed from V and 9 bases from J, the gap between germline ends came to 16 bases. The germline V gene encodes CDR1 SGHAT and CDR2 FQNNGV.

The chain recombines TRBV18 with TRBJ1-1; D possibly corresponds to TRBD1 (5 bases). CDR1 and CDR2 (germline): KGHSH, LQKENI. The CDR3 has 14 amino acids. Trimming pared 3 bases from V and 1 base from J, leaving 9 bases between. CDR3 DNA sequence: TGTGCCAGCTCACCCCAGGGTTCGAACACTGAAGCTTTCTTT. Translation: CASSPQGSNTEAFF.

This chain joins TRBV2 and TRBJ1-4, with no clear D. CDR1 is SNHLY, CDR2 FYNNEI, per germline. V dropped 1 base and J dropped 12 bases, with 15 bases sitting between them. This CDR3 has 14 amino acids. CDR3 nucleotide sequence: TGTGCCAGCAGTGAAGACTCTTTGCGGAGAGAACTGTTTTTT. Protein product: CASSEDSLRRELFF.

The V and J genes are TRBV5-1 and TRBJ1-4, with D perhaps matching TRBD1 (6 bases). Trimming pared 3 bases from V and 9 bases from J, leaving 12 bases between. This CDR3 region has 13 residues. Germline CDR1 is SGHRS and CDR2 is YFSETQ. As DNA, the CDR3 is TGCGCCAGCAGCTCGGCAGGGGAAAAAAAACTGTTTTTT. Amino acid sequence: CASSSAGEKKLFF.

The V call is TRBV14, the J call TRBJ2-4, with D unclear. In germline, CDR1 is SGHDN, CDR2 FVKESK. The V gene lost 2 bases and the J gene lost 11 bases, with 13 bases spanning the gap. The CDR3 totals 13 residues. The CDR3 here is CASSQPGSNVQYF. The DNA for the CDR3 is TGTGCCAGCAGCCAACCCGGGTCCAATGTTCAGTACTTC.

The chain employs TRBV18 and TRBJ2-3; 11 bases line up with TRBD2. CDR1 KGHSH and CDR2 LQKENI come from the germline V gene. This CDR3 has 15 amino acids. V trimming: 4 bases; J trimming: 0 bases; junction bases outside the gene matches: 0. CDR3 protein: CASSRTSGSTDTQYF. The CDR3 coding sequence is TGTGCCAGCTCACGGACTAGCGGGAGCACAGATACGCAGTATTTT.

This clone was detected once. The V call is TRBV10-1, the J call TRBJ2-6; D perhaps matches TRBD1 (6 bases). The V gene's germline CDR1 is WNHNN and CDR2 SYGVQD (reference sequence). CDR3 length equals 15 residues. Trimming left V 6 bases short and J 4 bases short, with 13 bases between. The CDR3 spells CASSPGQSGANVLTF. The DNA of the CDR3 is TGCGCCAGCAGCCCAGGACAGTCAGGGGCCAACGTCCTGACTTTC.

This chain uses TRBV3-1 (or the pseudogene TRBV3-2) with TRBJ1-5, with D perhaps TRBD1 (5 bases). Germline loops: CDR1 LGHDT, CDR2 YNNKEL (reference sequence). V lost 1 base and J 0 bases, leaving 7 bases between the germline ends. The CDR3 has 15 amino acids. The CDR3 spells CASSQGTYSNQPQHF. The CDR3 DNA reads as TGTGCCAGCAGCCAAGGGACATATAGCAATCAGCCCCAGCATTTT.

This clone has a handful of counts. The chain recombines TRBV27 with TRBJ1-1, with a tentative D call TRBD1 (5 bases). Germline V lookup: CDR1 MNHEY, CDR2 SMNVEV (reference sequence). The CDR3 sequence is 11 residues long. The V and J ends lost 6 bases and 5 bases respectively, with 7 bases between them. The CDR3: CASSQGTEAFF. CDR3 nucleotides: TGTGCCAGCAGCCAGGGAACTGAAGCTTTCTTT.

Here the CDR3 reads CASTSRMGEGAFF. The CDR3 nucleotides are TGTGCCAGCACCTCGAGGATGGGGGAGGGAGCTTTCTTT. The chain couples TRBV7-9 to TRBJ1-1; D possibly corresponds to TRBD1 (5 bases). V gave up 7 bases and J gave up 10 bases, with 19 bases separating them. Germline CDR1 is SEHNR and CDR2 is FQNEAQ (reference sequence). This CDR3 region has 13 residues.

The J gene is TRBJ2-1, the V gene TRBV5-1; 7 positions agree with TRBD2. V lost 4 bases, J lost 6 bases, and 13 bases stayed unmatched. Germline V gene data show CDR1 as SGHRS and CDR2 as YFSETQ. This CDR3 has 16 amino acids. The CDR3 protein is CASSARPSGEANEQFF. As DNA, the CDR3 is TGCGCCAGCAGCGCCAGGCCTAGCGGAGAAGCCAATGAGCAGTTCTTC.

The rearrangement joins TRBV7-9 to TRBJ1-4; D is perhaps TRBD1 (5 bases). The CDR3 is 14 residues long. The V and J ends lost 9 bases and 0 bases respectively, with 11 bases between them. The germline V gene has CDR1 SEHNR and CDR2 FQNEAQ (reference sequence). CDR3 loop: CASRRGATNEKLFF. The CDR3 nucleotides are TGTGCCAGTAGAAGGGGTGCAACTAATGAAAAACTGTTTTTT.

J is TRBJ2-4 and V is TRBV24-1; TRBD2 is a possible D gene (6 bases). Germline V gene lookup returns CDR1 KGHDR and CDR2 SFDVKD. CDR3 size: 15 residues. V was clipped by 5 bases and J by 3 bases, with 13 bases between them. CDR3 sequence (DNA): TGTGCCACCAGTGGGGGGGAGGTGGGCAAAAACATTCAGTACTTC. Translation gives CATSGGEVGKNIQYF.

This chain connects TRBV5-4 to TRBJ2-1; D is unresolved. The CDR3 contains 11 residues. Germline lookup yields CDR1 SGHNT and CDR2 YYREEE (reference sequence). Trimming removed 4 bases from V and 6 bases from J, with 5 bases in between. This chain's CDR3 is CASSRFNEQFF. The CDR3, as DNA: TGTGCCAGCAGCCGGTTCAATGAGCAGTTCTTC.